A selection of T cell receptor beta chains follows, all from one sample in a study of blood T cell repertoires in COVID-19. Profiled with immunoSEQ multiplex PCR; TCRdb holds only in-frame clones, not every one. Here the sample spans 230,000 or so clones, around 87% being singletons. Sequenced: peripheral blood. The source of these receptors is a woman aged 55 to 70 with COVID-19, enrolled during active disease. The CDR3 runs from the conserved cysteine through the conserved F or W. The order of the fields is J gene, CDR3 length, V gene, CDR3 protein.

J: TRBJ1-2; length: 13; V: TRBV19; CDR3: CASQGAQGYGYTF
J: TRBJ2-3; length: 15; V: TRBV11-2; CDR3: CASSPTGDGTDTQYF
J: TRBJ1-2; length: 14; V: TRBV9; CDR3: CASSVQGVTYGYTF
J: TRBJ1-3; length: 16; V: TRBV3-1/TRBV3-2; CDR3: CASSQTGGYSGNTIYF
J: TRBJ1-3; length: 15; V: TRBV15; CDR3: CATSRDRGSGNTIYF
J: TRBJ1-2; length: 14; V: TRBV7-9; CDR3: CASSLGGASYGYTF
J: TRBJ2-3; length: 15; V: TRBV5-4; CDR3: CASSSETQGRDTQYF
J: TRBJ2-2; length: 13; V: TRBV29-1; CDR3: CSVEGAGLGELFF
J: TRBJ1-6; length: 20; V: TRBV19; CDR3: CASSIGARRTQVSYNSPLHF
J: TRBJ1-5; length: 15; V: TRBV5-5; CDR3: CASSARAGGYQPQHF
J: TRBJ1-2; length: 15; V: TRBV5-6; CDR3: CASSLVGTERNGYTF
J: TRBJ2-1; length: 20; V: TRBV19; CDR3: CASSGLGQGRRVGVRNEQFF
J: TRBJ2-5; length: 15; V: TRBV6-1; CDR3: CASSEDQGFRETQYF
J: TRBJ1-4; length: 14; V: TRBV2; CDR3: CASTPWQTNEKLFF
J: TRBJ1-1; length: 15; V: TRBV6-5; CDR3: CASIVGGQAATEAFF
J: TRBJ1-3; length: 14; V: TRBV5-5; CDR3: CASSMGLSGNTIYF
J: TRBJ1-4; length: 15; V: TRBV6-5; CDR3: CASRKQGGLNEKLFF